The subject of this entry is one T cell receptor (beta chain). The data derive from a study of blood T cell repertoires in COVID-19. In the authors' methods: Using reference gene primer amplification, nucleated cell counts were estimated. Here immunoSEQ multiplex PCR was the method, and the copy in TCRdb shows in-frame clones only, minus some. The V and J calls and the clone size are those of that table, but D and trimming were determined from the DNA. This table holds tens of thousands of clones, roughly 80% found once. Germline V gene lookup returns CDR1 SGHTA and CDR2 FQGNSA. This CDR3 spans 14 amino acids. J gave up 1 base and V 4 bases, and 3 bases lay outside the gene matches.

This chain connects TRBV7-2 to TRBJ1-1, with TRBD1 identical over 7 bases. Sequenced input: peripheral blood. The clonotype was recovered from a man aged 80 or over with active or convalescent COVID-19. As DNA, the CDR3 is TGTGCCAGCAGCTCCCGGACAGGGAACACTGAAGCTTTCTTT. It yields the protein CASSSRTGNTEAFF.